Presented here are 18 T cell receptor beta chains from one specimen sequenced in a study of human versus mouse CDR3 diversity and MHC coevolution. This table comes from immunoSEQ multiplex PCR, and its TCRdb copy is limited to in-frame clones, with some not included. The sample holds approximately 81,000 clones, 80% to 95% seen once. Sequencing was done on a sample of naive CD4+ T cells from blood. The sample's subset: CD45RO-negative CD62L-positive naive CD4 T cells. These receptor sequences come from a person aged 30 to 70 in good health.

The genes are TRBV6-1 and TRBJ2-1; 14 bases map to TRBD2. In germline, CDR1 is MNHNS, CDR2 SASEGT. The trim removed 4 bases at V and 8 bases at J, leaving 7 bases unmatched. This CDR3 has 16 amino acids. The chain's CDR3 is CASSVRLAGGDDEQFF. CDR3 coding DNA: TGTGCCAGCAGTGTACGACTAGCGGGGGGGGACGATGAGCAGTTCTTC.

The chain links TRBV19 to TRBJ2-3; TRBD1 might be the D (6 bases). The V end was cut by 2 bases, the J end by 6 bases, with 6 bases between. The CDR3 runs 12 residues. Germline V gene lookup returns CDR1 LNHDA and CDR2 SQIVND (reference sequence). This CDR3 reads CASSIQGDTQYF. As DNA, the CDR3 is TGTGCCAGTAGTATACAGGGGGATACGCAGTATTTT.

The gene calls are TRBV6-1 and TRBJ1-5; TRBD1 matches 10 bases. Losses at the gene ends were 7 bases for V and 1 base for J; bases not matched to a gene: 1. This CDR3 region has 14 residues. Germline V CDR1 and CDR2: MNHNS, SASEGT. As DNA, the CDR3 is TGTGCCAGCACGGGACAGGGGAGCAATCAGCCCCAGCATTTT. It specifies CASTGQGSNQPQHF.

The CDR3 here is CASSKVGGSGTEAFF. The CDR3 region has the DNA TGTGCCAGCAGCAAAGTGGGGGGATCTGGGACTGAAGCTTTCTTT. The chain uses TRBV9 and TRBJ1-1; the D gene is possibly TRBD1 (5 bases). CDR1 is SGDLS and CDR2 is YYNGEE in the germline V gene. Trimming pared 4 bases from V and 5 bases from J, leaving 18 bases between. This CDR3 contains 15 residues. Based on the CDR3 plus reference TRBV9 and TRBJ1-1, the full variable domain is DSGVTQTPKHLITATGQRVTLRCSPRSGDLSVYWYQQSLDQGLQFLIQYYNGEERAKGNILERFSAQQFPDLHSELNLSSLELGDSALYFCASSKVGGSGTEAFFGQGTRLTVV.

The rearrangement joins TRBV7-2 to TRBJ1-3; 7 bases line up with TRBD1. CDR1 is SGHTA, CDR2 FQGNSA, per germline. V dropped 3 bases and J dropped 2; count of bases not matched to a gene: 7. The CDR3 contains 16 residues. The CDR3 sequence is CASSFQDRFAGNTIYF. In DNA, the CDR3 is TGTGCCAGCAGCTTCCAGGACAGGTTCGCTGGAAACACCATATATTTT.

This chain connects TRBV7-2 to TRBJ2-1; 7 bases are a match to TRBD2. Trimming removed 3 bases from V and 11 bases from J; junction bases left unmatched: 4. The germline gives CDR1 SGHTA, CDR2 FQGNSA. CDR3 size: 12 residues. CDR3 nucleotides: TGTGCCAGCAGCTTGCCGGGACTACAGCAGTTCTTC. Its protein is CASSLPGLQQFF.

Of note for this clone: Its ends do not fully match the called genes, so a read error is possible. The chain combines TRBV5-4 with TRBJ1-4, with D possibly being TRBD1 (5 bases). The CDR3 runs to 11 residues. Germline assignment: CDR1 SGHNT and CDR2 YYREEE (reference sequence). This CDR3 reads CASSAGQGLSF. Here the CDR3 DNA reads TGTGCCAGCAGCGCCGGACAAGGGCTCTCCTTT.

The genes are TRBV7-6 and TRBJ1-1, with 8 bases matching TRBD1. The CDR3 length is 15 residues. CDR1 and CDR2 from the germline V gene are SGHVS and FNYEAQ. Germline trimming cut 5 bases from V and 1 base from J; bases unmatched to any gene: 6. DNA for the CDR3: TGTGCCAGCAGCGCTAGGACAGGGACGAACACTGAAGCTTTCTTT. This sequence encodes CASSARTGTNTEAFF. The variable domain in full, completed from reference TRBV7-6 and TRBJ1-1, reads GAGVSQSPRYKVTKRGQDVALRCDPISGHVSLYWYRQALGQGPEFLTYFNYEAQQDKSGLPNDRFSAERPEGSISTLTIQRTEQRDSAMYRCASSARTGTNTEAFFGQGTRLTVV.

The CDR3 sequence is CASSQAGQGRYGYTF. The CDR3 DNA reads TGCGCCAGCAGCCAAGCGGGACAGGGGCGGTATGGCTACACCTTC. The V and J genes are TRBV4-3 and TRBJ1-2, with 10 nucleotides matching TRBD1. Germline values: CDR1 LGHNA, CDR2 YSLEER. V was clipped by 1 base and J by 5 bases; unmatched bases: 4. The CDR3 totals 15 residues.

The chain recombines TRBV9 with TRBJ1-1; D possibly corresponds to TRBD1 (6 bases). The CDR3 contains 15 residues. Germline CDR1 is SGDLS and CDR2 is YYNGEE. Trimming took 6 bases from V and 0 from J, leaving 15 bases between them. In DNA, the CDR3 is TGTGCCAGCACCGGCTCCGGGACAATGAACACTGAAGCTTTCTTT. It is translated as CASTGSGTMNTEAFF.

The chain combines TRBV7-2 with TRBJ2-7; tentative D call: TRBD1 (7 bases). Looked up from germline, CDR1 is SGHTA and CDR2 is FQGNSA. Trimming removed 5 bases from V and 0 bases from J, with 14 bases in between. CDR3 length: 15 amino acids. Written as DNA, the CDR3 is TGTGCCAGCAGCGCTGCGGGACAGCTCTCCTACGAGCAGTACTTC. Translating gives CASSAAGQLSYEQYF. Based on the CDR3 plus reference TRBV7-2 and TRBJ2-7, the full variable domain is GAGVSQSPSNKVTEKGKDVELRCDPISGHTALYWYRQSLGQGLEFLIYFQGNSAPDKSGLPSDRFSAERTGGSVSTLTIQRTQQEDSAVYLCASSAAGQLSYEQYFGPGTRLTVT.

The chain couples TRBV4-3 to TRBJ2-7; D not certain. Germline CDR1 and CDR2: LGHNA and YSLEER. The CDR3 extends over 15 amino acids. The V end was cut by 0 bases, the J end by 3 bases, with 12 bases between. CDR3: CASSQDGQRYYEQYF. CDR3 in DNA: TGCGCCAGCAGCCAAGATGGGCAGAGATACTACGAGCAGTACTTC.

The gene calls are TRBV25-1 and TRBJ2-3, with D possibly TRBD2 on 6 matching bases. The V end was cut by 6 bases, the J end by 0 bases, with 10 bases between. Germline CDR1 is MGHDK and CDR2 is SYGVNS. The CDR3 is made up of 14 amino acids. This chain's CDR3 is CASSPGGSTDTQYF. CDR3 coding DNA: TGTGCCAGCAGCCCCGGGGGAAGCACAGATACGCAGTATTTT.

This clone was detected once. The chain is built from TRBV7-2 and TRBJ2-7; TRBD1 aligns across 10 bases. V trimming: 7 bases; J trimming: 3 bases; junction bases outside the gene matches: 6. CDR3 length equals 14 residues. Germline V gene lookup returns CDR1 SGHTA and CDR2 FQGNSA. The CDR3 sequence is CASTTDRGLYEQYF. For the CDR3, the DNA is TGTGCCAGCACCACCGACAGGGGGCTCTACGAGCAGTACTTC.

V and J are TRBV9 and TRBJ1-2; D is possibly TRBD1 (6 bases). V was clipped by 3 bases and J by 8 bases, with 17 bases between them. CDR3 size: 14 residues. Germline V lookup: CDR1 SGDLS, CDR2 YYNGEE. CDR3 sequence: CASSADHRDRGYTF. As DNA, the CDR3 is TGTGCCAGCAGCGCCGACCACAGGGATCGCGGCTACACCTTC. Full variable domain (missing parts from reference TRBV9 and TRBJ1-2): DSGVTQTPKHLITATGQRVTLRCSPRSGDLSVYWYQQSLDQGLQFLIQYYNGEERAKGNILERFSAQQFPDLHSELNLSSLELGDSALYFCASSADHRDRGYTFGSGTRLTVV.

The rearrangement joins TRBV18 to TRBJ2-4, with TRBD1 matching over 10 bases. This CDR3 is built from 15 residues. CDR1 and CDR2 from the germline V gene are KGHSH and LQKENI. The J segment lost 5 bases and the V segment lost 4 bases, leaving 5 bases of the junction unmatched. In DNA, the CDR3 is TGTGCCAGCTCACTTGGGACAGGGGAGGAAAACATTCAGTACTTC. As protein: CASSLGTGEENIQYF.

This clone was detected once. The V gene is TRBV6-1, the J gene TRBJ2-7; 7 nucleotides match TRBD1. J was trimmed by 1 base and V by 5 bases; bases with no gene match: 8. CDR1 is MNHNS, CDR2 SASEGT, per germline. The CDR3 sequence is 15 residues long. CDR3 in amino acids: CASSRPGQRSYEQYF. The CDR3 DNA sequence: TGTGCCAGCAGTCGTCCGGGACAGAGATCCTACGAGCAGTACTTC.

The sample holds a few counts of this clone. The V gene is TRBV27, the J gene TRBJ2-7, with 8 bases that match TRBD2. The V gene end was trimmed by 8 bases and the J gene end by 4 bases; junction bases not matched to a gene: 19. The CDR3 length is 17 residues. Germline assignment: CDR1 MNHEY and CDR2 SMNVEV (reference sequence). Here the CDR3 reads CASARGGAATGRYEQYF. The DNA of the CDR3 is TGTGCCAGCGCACGGGGGGGGGCCGCAACCGGACGGTACGAGCAGTACTTC.